This T cell receptor beta chain was observed in a study of sequential checkpoint blockade in melanoma. In the study overall: Each arm's sequence ended with maintenance nivolumab.

Specified treatment: randomized to nivolumab then ipilimumab (arm A) or the reverse (arm B). The V gene's germline CDR1 is SGHRS and CDR2 YFSETQ. The CDR3 consists of 17 residues. V was pared by 4 bases and J by 4 bases, with 9 bases of the junction left unmatched. Repertoires were generated with immunoSEQ multiplex PCR, while TCRdb's copy carries only in-frame clones and drops some. This table has about 18,000 clones, less than 30% appearing once. The receptor was derived from a human donor with melanoma. Material: tumor tissue (inferred from file names), obtained from a patient given nivolumab and ipilimumab in sequence. V and J are TRBV5-1 and TRBJ2-1, with 12 bases identical to TRBD2. Written as DNA, the CDR3 is TGCGCCAGCAGCGACACTCTAGCGGGAGGGATTTACAATGAGCAGTTCTTC. Its protein product is CASSDTLAGGIYNEQFF.